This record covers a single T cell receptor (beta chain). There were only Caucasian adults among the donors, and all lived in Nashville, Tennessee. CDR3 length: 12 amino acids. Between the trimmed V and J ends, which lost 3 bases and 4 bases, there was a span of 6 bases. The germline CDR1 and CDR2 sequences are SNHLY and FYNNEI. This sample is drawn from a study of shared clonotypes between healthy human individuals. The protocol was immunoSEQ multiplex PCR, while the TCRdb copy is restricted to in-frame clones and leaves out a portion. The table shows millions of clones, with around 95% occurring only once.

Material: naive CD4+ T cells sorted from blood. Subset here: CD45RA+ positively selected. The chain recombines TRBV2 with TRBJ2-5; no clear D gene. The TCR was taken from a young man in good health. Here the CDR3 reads CASSEVIETQYF. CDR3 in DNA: TGTGCCAGCAGTGAGGTCATAGAGACCCAGTACTTC. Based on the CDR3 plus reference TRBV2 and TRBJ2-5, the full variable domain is EPEVTQTPSHQVTQMGQEVILRCVPISNHLYFYWYRQILGQKVEFLVSFYNNEISEKSEIFDDQFSVERPDGSNFTLKIRSTKLEDSAMYFCASSEVIETQYFGPGTRLLVL.